The clone carrying this TCR beta chain was counted ten times or more. TCRdb itself ran the RT-PCR reads through MiXCR, one entry per CDR3 protein. This table holds more than 600,000 distinct CDR3 sequences, approximately 15% found once. Germline V gene lookup returns CDR1 SGHTA and CDR2 FQGNSA. This CDR3 has 14 residues. The junction had 4 bases not matched to a gene; V was cut back by 4 bases and J by 3 bases. This clonotype was sampled from a female donor in good health, serving as a healthy control. V usage is TRBV7-2 and J usage is TRBJ2-7; 9 nucleotides align to TRBD1. Sequencing was done on a sample of memory CD4+ T cells from blood. CDR3 in amino acids: CASSSDRGSYEQYF. The CDR3 nucleotides read TGTGCCAGCAGCTCCGACAGGGGGAGCTACGAGCAGTACTTC.